These T cell receptor beta chains were read from a single sample in a study of blood T cell repertoires in COVID-19. Repertoires were generated with immunoSEQ multiplex PCR, while TCRdb's copy carries only in-frame clones and drops some. The sample holds a few hundred thousand clones, around 84% seen once. Sequencing was carried out using peripheral blood. The source is a woman aged 55-70 years who had recovered from COVID-19. CDR3s include the opening cysteine and the closing phenylalanine or tryptophan. A D gene is named only where the DNA matches it firmly. Size is stated for part of the rows, as once, few or many counts, or as a class when the clone is expanded.

v_gene: TRBV2
abundance: .
j_gene: TRBJ2-3
d_gene: .
CDR3aa: CASGVGADTQYF
CDR3nt: TGTGCCAGCGGGGTAGGGGCAGATACGCAGTATTTT

v_gene: TRBV7-2
abundance: .
j_gene: TRBJ1-5
d_gene: TRBD1
CDR3aa: CASSRTGFNQPQHF
CDR3nt: TGTGCCAGCAGCAGGACAGGCTTCAATCAGCCCCAGCATTTT

v_gene: TRBV2
abundance: .
j_gene: TRBJ2-7
d_gene: .
CDR3aa: CASSVPGTFVEQYF
CDR3nt: TGTGCCAGCAGTGTACCCGGGACATTCGTCGAGCAGTACTTC

v_gene: TRBV10-1
abundance: .
j_gene: TRBJ2-3
d_gene: .
CDR3aa: CASSAAGIADTQYF
CDR3nt: TGCGCCAGCAGTGCGGCGGGGATCGCAGATACGCAGTATTTT

v_gene: TRBV11-2
abundance: .
j_gene: TRBJ2-1
d_gene: .
CDR3aa: CASSLDPQGNEQFF
CDR3nt: TGTGCCAGCAGCTTAGACCCACAGGGAAATGAGCAGTTCTTC

v_gene: TRBV6-5
abundance: .
j_gene: TRBJ1-4
d_gene: TRBD1
CDR3aa: CASSDSGGPNEKLFF
CDR3nt: TGTGCCAGCAGCGACTCAGGGGGCCCTAATGAAAAACTGTTTTTT

v_gene: TRBV19
abundance: .
j_gene: TRBJ1-1
d_gene: .
CDR3aa: CASSIKSGYTEAFF
CDR3nt: TGTGCCAGTAGTATAAAGTCAGGGTACACTGAAGCTTTCTTT

v_gene: TRBV10-1
abundance: .
j_gene: TRBJ1-1
d_gene: TRBD1
CDR3aa: CASSDPGQRTFF
CDR3nt: TGCGCCAGCAGTGATCCGGGACAGAGAACTTTCTTT

v_gene: TRBV5-8
abundance: few
j_gene: TRBJ2-7
d_gene: TRBD2
CDR3aa: CASSLTSGSEQYF
CDR3nt: TGTGCCAGCAGTCTTACTAGCGGCTCGGAGCAGTACTTC

v_gene: TRBV13
abundance: .
j_gene: TRBJ1-2
d_gene: .
CDR3aa: CASSSPGRRELYGYTF
CDR3nt: TGTGCCAGCAGCTCCCCGGGCCGGAGGGAACTCTATGGCTACACCTTC

v_gene: TRBV9
abundance: .
j_gene: TRBJ1-6
d_gene: .
CDR3aa: CASSVEWGGNSPLHF
CDR3nt: TGTGCCAGCAGCGTAGAATGGGGGGGAAATTCACCCCTCCACTTT

v_gene: TRBV10-3
abundance: once
j_gene: TRBJ1-2
d_gene: .
CDR3aa: CAISETDRLYGYTF
CDR3nt: TGTGCCATCAGTGAGACCGACAGGTTATATGGCTACACCTTC

v_gene: TRBV12-3/TRBV12-4
abundance: .
j_gene: TRBJ1-6
d_gene: .
CDR3aa: CASSLGGPTLHF
CDR3nt: TGTGCCAGCAGTTTAGGTGGGCCTACCCTCCACTTT

v_gene: TRBV2
abundance: few
j_gene: TRBJ1-5
d_gene: TRBD1
CDR3aa: CASSGDRGLNQPQHF
CDR3nt: TGTGCCAGCAGTGGGGACAGGGGCCTTAATCAGCCCCAGCATTTT

v_gene: TRBV25-1
abundance: .
j_gene: TRBJ1-2
d_gene: .
CDR3aa: CASSVGWNYGYTF
CDR3nt: TGTGCCAGCAGTGTCGGGTGGAACTATGGCTACACCTTC